Considering frequency, the clone carrying this T cell receptor beta chain is medium-sized. What it binds is not known. This record belongs to a study of CXCR3-negative and CXCR3-positive naive CD8 T cells. Overall study findings and caveats: Whereas both naive subsets had comparably high diversity, memory CD8+ cells had much lower diversity. Similar TRBV-TRBJ gene usage was seen in naive CXCR3-negative and CXCR3-positive cells, but not in memory cells. After cryopreservation, expression of CXCR3 was partially reduced, and most assays were run with fresh PBMCs. CXCR3-positive naive cells carried more hydrophobic TRB CDR3s than CXCR3-negative naive cells did.

The CDR3 extends over 13 amino acids. CDR1 MNHNY and CDR2 SVGAGI come from the germline V gene (reference sequence). The method, 5' RACE with UMI labels, was used to prepare the TRB cDNA libraries. TCRdb re-called the 5' RACE reads; one entry per CDR3 protein, DNA not given. This sample's table has almost 6,000 distinct CDR3 sequences. J is TRBJ2-7 and V is TRBV6-6; the TCRdb call, TRBD2, lacks DNA for checking. Sample: naive CXCR3+ CD8+ T cells from blood. Subset defined: CD45RO-CCR7+CD27+CD95- naive CD8+ T cells expressing CXCR3 (TNR3+). This sequence originates from a human donor in good health. Some clones in this sample may be carry-over from other donors' samples. The CDR3: CASRIALNYEQYF.